The clone carrying this T cell receptor beta chain was picked up a small number of times. Its specificity is unknown. In the library, individual cDNA molecules carried attached unique molecular identifiers. MiXCR was run by TCRdb on the 5' RACE reads, yielding one entry per CDR3 protein. The sample holds some 45,000 distinct CDR3 sequences; approximately 4% are singletons and the top ten take 2.5% to 3.5%. V lost 1 base and J 5 bases, leaving 23 bases between the germline ends. CDR1 and CDR2 (germline): MGHRA, YSYEKL. This CDR3 is 18 amino acids long. This specimen comes from a study of early T cells in non-severe SARS-CoV-2 infection. In the study overall: From unsorted whole blood, bulk RNA was sequenced, and the chains remained unpaired. Study-wide findings and caveats: Clonotype matching in VDJdb favored anti-spike CD8 responses and did not capture private and CD4 specificities.

Material: whole blood. The chain recombines TRBV4-1 with TRBJ1-1; D not certain. The TCR originated in an adult who was a healthcare worker with PCR-confirmed SARS-CoV-2 infection or an uninfected control (not recorded which). The chain's CDR3 is CASSQVLRVRNAETEAFF. The DNA of the CDR3 is TGCGCCAGCAGCCAAGTATTGAGGGTGAGGAATGCGGAGACTGAAGCTTTCTTT.